The clone carrying this TCR beta chain was detected only a few times. V lost 0 bases to trimming and J lost 6 bases, with 11 bases between them. From germline, CDR1 is SQVTM and CDR2 ANQGSEA. The CDR3 contains 14 residues. This sample was included in a study of cytomegalovirus exposure and HLA in healthy donors. PCR used 60 Vbeta primers and 13 Jbeta primers. Data came from immunoSEQ multiplex PCR; TCRdb stores just in-frame clones and leaves some out. The repertoire consists of about 150,000 clones, with more than 7.5% occurring once and the leading ten covering less than 2%. The genes are TRBV29-1 and TRBJ2-2; possible D gene TRBD1, 5 bases. This TCR was sampled from a man aged 45-60 years in good health and CMV-seronegative. Sequences were obtained from PBMCs. The CDR3 nucleotides read TGCAGCGTTGAAGAACAGGTTATATCCGGGGAGCTGTTTTTT. It encodes CSVEEQVISGELFF.